Detailed here is one T cell receptor (beta chain). Data came from immunoSEQ multiplex PCR; TCRdb stores just in-frame clones and leaves some out. The table shows around 480,000 clones, with roughly 85% occurring only once. This entry belongs to a study of shared clonotypes between healthy human individuals. Sequenced: PBMCs. The source of this sequence is a woman between 40 and 55 years old in good health. Some clones in this sample may be carry-over from other donors' samples.

CDR3 sequence: CASSEGGEQYF. DNA for the CDR3: TGCGCCAGCAGTGAGGGAGGCGAGCAGTACTTC. The gene calls are TRBV10-1 and TRBJ2-7; perhaps TRBD2 as D (5 bases). The CDR3 runs to 11 residues. Germline values: CDR1 WNHNN, CDR2 SYGVQD (reference sequence). V was shortened by 2 bases and J by 6 bases, with 5 bases between the two germline ends.